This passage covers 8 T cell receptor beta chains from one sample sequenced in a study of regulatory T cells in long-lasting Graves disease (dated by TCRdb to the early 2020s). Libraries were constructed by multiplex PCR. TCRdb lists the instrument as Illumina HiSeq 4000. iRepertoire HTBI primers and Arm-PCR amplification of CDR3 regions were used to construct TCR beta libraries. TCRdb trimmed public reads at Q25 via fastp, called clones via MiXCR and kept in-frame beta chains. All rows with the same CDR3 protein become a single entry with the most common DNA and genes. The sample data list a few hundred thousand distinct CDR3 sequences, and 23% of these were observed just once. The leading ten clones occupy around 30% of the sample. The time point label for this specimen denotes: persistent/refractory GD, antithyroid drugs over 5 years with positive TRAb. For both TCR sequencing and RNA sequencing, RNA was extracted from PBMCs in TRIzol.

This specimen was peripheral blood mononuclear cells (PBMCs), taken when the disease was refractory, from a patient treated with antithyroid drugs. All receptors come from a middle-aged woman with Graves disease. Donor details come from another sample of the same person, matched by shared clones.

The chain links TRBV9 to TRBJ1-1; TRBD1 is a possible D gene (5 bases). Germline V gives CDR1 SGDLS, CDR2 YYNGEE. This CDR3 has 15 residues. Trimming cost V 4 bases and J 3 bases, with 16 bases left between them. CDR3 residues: CASSPYNRGYTEAFF. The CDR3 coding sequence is TGTGCCAGCAGCCCATACAATCGGGGGTACACTGAAGCTTTCTTT. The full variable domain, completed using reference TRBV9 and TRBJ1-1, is DSGVTQTPKHLITATGQRVTLRCSPRSGDLSVYWYQQSLDQGLQFLIQYYNGEERAKGNILERFSAQQFPDLHSELNLSSLELGDSALYFCASSPYNRGYTEAFFGQGTRLTVV.

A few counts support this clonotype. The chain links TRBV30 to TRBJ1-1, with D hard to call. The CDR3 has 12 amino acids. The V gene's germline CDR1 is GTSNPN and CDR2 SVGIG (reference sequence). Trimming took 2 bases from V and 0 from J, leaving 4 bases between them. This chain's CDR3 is CAWSPVNTEAFF. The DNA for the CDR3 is TGTGCCTGGAGTCCGGTGAACACTGAAGCTTTCTTT. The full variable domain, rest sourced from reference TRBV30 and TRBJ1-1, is SQTIHQWPATLVQPVGSPLSLECTVEGTSNPNLYWYRQAAGRGLQLLFYSVGIGQISSEVPQNLSASRPQDRQFILSSKKLLLSDSGFYLCAWSPVNTEAFFGQGTRLTVV.

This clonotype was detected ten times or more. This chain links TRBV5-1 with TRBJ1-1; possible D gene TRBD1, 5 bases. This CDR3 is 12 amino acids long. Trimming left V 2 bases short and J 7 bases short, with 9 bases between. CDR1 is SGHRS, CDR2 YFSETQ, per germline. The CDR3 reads CASSFQGYEAFF. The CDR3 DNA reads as TGCGCCAGCAGCTTTCAGGGCTATGAAGCTTTCTTT. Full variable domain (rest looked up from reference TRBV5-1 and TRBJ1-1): KAGVTQTPRYLIKTRGQQVTLSCSPISGHRSVSWYQQTPGQGLQFLFEYFSETQRNKGNFPGRFSGRQFSNSRSEMNVSTLELGDSALYLCASSFQGYEAFFGQGTRLTVV.

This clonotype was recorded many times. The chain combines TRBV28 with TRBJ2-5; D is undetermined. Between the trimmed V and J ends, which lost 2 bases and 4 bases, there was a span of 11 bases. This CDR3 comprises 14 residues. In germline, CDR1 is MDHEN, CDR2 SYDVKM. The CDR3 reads CASSLRSLRETQYF. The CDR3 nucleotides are TGTGCCAGCAGTTTACGGAGTCTGCGAGAGACCCAGTACTTC. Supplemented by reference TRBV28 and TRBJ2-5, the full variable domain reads DVKVTQSSRYLVKRTGEKVFLECVQDMDHENMFWYRQDPGLGLRLIYFSYDVKMKEKGDIPEGYSVSREKKERFSLILESASTNQTSMYLCASSLRSLRETQYFGPGTRLLVL.

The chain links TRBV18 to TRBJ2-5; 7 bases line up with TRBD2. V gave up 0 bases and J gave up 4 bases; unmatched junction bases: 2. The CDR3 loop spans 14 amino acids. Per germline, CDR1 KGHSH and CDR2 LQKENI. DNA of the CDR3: TGTGCCAGCTCACCACCGGGAGGGGTAGAGACCCAGTACTTC. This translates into CASSPPGGVETQYF.

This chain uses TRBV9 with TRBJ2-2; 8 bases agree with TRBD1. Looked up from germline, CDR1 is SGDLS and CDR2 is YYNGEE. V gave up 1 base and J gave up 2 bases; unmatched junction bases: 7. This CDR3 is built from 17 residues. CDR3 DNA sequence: TGTGCCAGCAGCGTACCCTCGGACAGGGCCAACACCGGGGAGCTGTTTTTT. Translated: CASSVPSDRANTGELFF.

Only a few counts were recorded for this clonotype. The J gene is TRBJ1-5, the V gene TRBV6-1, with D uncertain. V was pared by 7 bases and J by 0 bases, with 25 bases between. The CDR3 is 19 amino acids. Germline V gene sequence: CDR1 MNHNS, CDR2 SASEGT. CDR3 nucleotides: TGTGCCAGCACCCAAACCGTGGAGGAGGATCGAACTAGCAATCAGCCCCAGCATTTT. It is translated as CASTQTVEEDRTSNQPQHF.

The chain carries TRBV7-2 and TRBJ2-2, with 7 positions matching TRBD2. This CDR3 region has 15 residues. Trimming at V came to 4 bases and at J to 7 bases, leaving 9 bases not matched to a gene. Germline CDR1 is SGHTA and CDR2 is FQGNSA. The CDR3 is CASSWRSLADGELFF. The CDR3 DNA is TGTGCCAGCAGCTGGCGTAGCCTAGCGGACGGGGAGCTGTTTTTT.